These 5 T cell receptor beta chains came from one sample sequenced in a study of blood T cell repertoires in COVID-19 (dated by TCRdb to the early 2020s). Receptor amplification or capture employed the immunoSEQ multiplex PCR assay. TCRdb mirrors the immuneACCESS table, restricted to in-frame sequences. Some clones are absent from its copies; in checked studies, under half trace to an unresolved V gene, and the reason for the others is unknown. Counted in this sample were around 300,000 clones; roughly 85% of them appeared once. The leading ten clones occupy approximately 12% of the sample. The specimen was peripheral blood. The receptors were gathered from a human donor in a cohort sampled during active COVID-19.

As for this clone: Germline and junction disagree at one end, which may indicate a read error. V and J are TRBV20-1 and TRBJ2-1, with a weak D call TRBD1 (5 bases). The germline V gene encodes CDR1 DFQATT and CDR2 SNEGSKA (reference sequence). There are 10 residues in the CDR3. The CDR3 DNA is TGCAGTGCTATCCTCCAGGGCCCCCTCTTC. It yields the protein CSAILQGPLF.

The chain uses TRBV29-1 and TRBJ2-1; possibly TRBD2 for D (6 bases). The CDR3 extends over 16 amino acids. Germline V lookup: CDR1 SQVTM, CDR2 ANQGSEA. V was clipped by 4 bases and J by 4 bases, with 20 bases between them. The DNA for the CDR3 is TGCAGCGTTGGAGGCGTGTGGGAGGCCGGGTACAATGAGCAGTTCTTC. This gives the protein CSVGGVWEAGYNEQFF.

The J gene is TRBJ1-2, the V gene TRBV19; 8 bases are shared with TRBD1. The CDR3 totals 14 residues. Per germline, CDR1 LNHDA and CDR2 SQIVND (reference sequence). Losses at the gene ends were 6 bases for V and 2 bases for J; bases not matched to a gene: 5. The CDR3 DNA follows: TGTGCCAGTAGCCTGGACAGGGTAAACTATGGCTACACCTTC. Encoded protein: CASSLDRVNYGYTF. The full variable domain, rest sourced from reference TRBV19 and TRBJ1-2, is DGGITQSPKYLFRKEGQNVTLSCEQNLNHDAMYWYRQDPGQGLRLIYYSQIVNDFQKGDIAEGYSVSREKKESFPLTVTSAQKNPTAFYLCASSLDRVNYGYTFGSGTRLTVV.

The chain combines TRBV7-9 with TRBJ2-3; 12 positions agree with TRBD2. This CDR3 is built from 16 residues. J was trimmed by 5 bases and V by 4 bases; bases with no gene match: 7. Germline V gives CDR1 SEHNR, CDR2 FQNEAQ (reference sequence). The CDR3 sequence: CASSSGLAGSIDTQYF. For the CDR3, the DNA is TGTGCCAGCAGCTCCGGACTAGCGGGATCCATAGATACGCAGTATTTT.

This chain uses TRBV28 with TRBJ2-1; TRBD2 might be the D (5 bases). Trimming removed 3 bases at V and 0 bases at J, with 6 bases between. The CDR3 runs to 14 residues. CDR1 MDHEN and CDR2 SYDVKM come from the germline V gene. The chain's CDR3 is CASSFDYSYNEQFF. In DNA, the CDR3 is TGTGCCAGCAGTTTCGACTACTCCTACAATGAGCAGTTCTTC.